Sequencing of this T cell receptor (beta chain) was carried out in a study of cytotoxic CD8 clonotypes in ibrutinib-treated CLL. For the study at large: Recorded responses included about 25 partial and 2 complete; following median approximately 5.5 years, 14 stayed remitted and roughly twelve progressed. Study observations and caveats: Rising at ibrutinib response, clonality subsequently fell back toward baseline at progression.

Germline V lookup: CDR1 LGHNA, CDR2 YSLEER. This CDR3 region has 15 residues. V lost 4 bases and J 1 base, leaving 13 bases between the germline ends. As to this clone: Its antigen is unknown.

The table came from immunoSEQ multiplex PCR; TCRdb's copy has only in-frame clones and leaves some out. Seen here are tens of thousands of clones, about nine tenths observed once, and the top ten hold 3.1%. The clonotype comes from a human donor with chronic lymphocytic leukemia. The chain has TRBV4-3 and TRBJ1-1; possibly TRBD1 for D (6 bases). The sequenced sample was PBMCs, obtained after 12 months of ibrutinib treatment. The CDR3, as DNA: TGCGCCAGCAGCCCCCTTGTAGGGGGGAACACTGAAGCTTTCTTT. Residues: CASSPLVGGNTEAFF.